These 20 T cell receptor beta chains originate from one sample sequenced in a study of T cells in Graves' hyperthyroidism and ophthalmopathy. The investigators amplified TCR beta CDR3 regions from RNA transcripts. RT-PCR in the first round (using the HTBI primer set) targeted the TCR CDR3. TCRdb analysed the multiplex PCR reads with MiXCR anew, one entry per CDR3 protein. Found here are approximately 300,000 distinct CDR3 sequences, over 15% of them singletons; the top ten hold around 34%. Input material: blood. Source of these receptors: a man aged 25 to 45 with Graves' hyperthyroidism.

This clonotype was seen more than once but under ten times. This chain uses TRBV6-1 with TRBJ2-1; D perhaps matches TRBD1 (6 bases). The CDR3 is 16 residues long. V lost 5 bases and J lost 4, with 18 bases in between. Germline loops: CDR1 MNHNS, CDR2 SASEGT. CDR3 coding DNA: TGTGCCAGCAGTTACGCGGCAGGGGAGTTATACAATGAGCAGTTCTTC. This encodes CASSYAAGELYNEQFF.

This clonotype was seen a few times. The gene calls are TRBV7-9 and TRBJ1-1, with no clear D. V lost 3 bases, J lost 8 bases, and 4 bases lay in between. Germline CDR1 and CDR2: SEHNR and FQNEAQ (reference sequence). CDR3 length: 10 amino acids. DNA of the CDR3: TGTGCCAGCAGCTTCCGGGAAGCTTTCTTT. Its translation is CASSFREAFF. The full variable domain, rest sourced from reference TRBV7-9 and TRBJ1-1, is DTGVSQNPRHKITKRGQNVTFRCDPISEHNRLYWYRQTLGQGPEFLTYFQNEAQLEKSRLLSDRFSAERPKGSFSTLEIQRTEQGDSAMYLCASSFREAFFGQGTRLTVV.

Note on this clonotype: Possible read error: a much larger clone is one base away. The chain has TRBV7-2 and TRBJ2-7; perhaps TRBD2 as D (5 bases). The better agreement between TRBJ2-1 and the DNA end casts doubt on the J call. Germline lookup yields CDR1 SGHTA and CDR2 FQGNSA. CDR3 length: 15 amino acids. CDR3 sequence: CASSSAAGRSYEQFF. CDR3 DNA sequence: TGTGCCAGCAGCTCAGCCGCGGGCCGAAGTTACGAGCAGTTCTTC.

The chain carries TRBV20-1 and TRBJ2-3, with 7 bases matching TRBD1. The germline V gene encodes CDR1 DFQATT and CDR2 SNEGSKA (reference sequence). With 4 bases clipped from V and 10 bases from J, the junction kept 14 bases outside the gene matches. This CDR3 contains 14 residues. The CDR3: CSAKTNTGDGAQYF. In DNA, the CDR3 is TGCAGTGCTAAAACGAACACAGGGGATGGGGCGCAGTATTTT.

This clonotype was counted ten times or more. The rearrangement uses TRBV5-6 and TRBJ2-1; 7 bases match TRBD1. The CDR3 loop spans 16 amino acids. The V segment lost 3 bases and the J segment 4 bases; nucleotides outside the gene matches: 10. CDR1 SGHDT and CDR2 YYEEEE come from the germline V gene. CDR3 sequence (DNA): TGTGCCAGCAGCTCAACGCAGGGGGATCCGTACAATGAGCAGTTCTTC. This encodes CASSSTQGDPYNEQFF.

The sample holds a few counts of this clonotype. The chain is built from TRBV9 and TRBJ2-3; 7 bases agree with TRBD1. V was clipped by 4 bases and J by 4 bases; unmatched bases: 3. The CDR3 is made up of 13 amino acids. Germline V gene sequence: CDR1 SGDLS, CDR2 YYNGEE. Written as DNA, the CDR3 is TGTGCCAGCAGCATAACAGGGGCAGATACGCAGTATTTT. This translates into CASSITGADTQYF.

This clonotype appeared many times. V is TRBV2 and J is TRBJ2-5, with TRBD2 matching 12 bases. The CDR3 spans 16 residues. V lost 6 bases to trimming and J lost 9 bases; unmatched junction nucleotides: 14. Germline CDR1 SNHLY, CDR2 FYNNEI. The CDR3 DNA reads TGTGCCAGCAGAATTACTAGCGGGAGGCCCCCAAGGGCCCAGTACTTC. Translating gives CASRITSGRPPRAQYF.

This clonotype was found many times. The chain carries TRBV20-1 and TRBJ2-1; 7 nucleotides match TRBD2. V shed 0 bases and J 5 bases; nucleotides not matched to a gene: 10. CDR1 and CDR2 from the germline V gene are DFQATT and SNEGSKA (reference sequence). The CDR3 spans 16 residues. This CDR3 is CSARDYSLAGDNEQFF. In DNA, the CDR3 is TGCAGTGCTAGAGATTATTCCTTAGCGGGCGACAATGAGCAGTTCTTC.

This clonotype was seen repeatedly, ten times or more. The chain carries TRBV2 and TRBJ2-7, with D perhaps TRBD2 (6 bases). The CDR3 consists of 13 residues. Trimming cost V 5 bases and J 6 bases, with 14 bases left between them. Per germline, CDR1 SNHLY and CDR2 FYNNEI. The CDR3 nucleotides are TGTGCCAGCAGTCAAACGGGGGACTCCGAGCAGTACTTC. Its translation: CASSQTGDSEQYF.

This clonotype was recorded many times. The DNA for the CDR3 is TGTGCCAGCAGGCTGCATCGCCTGGCTGAAGCTTTCTTT. Translation gives CASRLHRLAEAFF. The chain uses TRBV6-1 and TRBJ1-1; D not resolved. This CDR3 region has 13 residues. Germline CDR1 and CDR2: MNHNS and SASEGT. Trimming left V 6 bases short and J 6 bases short, with 14 bases between.

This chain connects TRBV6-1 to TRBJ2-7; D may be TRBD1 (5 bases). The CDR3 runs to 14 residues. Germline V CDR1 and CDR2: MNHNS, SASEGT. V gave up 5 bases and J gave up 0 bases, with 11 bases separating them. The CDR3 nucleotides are TGTGCCAGCAGTTGGGGCAGCCTCTCCTACGAGCAGTACTTC. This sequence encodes CASSWGSLSYEQYF.

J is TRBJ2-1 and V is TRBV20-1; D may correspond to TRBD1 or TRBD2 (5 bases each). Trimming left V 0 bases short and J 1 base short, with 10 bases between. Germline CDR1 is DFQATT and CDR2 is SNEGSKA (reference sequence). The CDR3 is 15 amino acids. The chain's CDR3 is CSAREVGRSYNEQFF. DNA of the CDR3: TGCAGTGCTAGAGAGGTGGGACGGTCCTACAATGAGCAGTTCTTC.

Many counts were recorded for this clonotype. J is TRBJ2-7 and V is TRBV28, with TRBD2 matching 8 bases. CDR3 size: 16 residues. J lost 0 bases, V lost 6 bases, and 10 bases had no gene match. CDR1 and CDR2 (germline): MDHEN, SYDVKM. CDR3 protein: CASRGPGSGSSYEQYF. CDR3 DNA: TGTGCCAGCAGAGGCCCTGGGAGCGGGAGCTCCTACGAGCAGTACTTC.

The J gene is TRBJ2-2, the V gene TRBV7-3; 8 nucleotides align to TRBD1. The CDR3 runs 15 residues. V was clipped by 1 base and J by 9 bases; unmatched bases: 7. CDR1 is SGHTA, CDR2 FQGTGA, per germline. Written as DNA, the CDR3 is TGTGCCAGCAGCTTAAATACCCAGGGGGCAAGGGAGCTGTTTTTT. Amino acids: CASSLNTQGARELFF.

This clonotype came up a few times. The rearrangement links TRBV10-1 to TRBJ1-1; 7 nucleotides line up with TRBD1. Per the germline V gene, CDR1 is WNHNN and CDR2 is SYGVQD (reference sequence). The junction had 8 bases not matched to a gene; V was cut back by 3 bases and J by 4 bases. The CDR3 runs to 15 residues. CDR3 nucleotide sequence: TGCGCCAGCAGTGACCCCGCATCAGGGGGCACTGAAGCTTTCTTT. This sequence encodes CASSDPASGGTEAFF.

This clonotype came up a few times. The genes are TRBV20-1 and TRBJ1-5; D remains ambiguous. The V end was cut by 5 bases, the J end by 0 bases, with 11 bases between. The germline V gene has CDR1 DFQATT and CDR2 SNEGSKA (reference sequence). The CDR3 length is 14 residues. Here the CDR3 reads CSAAGETSNQPQHF. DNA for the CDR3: TGCAGTGCTGCCGGGGAAACTAGCAATCAGCCCCAGCATTTT.

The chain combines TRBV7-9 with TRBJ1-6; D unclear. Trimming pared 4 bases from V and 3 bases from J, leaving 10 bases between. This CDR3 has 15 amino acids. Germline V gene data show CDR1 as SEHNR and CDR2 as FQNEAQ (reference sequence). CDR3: CASSSPRDYNSPLHF. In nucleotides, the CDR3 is TGTGCCAGCAGCTCCCCCCGGGACTATAATTCACCCCTCCACTTT.

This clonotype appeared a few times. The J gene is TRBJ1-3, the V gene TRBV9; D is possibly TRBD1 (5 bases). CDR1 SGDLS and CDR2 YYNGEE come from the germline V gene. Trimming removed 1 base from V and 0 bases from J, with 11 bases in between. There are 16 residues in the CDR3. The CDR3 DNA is TGTGCCAGCAGCGTATTAGGGGCCAACTCTGGAAACACCATATATTTT. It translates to CASSVLGANSGNTIYF.

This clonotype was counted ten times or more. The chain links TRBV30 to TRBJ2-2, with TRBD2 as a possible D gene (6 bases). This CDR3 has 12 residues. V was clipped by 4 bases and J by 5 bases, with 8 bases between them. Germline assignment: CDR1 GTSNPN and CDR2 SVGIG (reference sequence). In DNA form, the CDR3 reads TGTGCCTGGAACGGGGGAACCGGGGAGCTGTTTTTT. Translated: CAWNGGTGELFF. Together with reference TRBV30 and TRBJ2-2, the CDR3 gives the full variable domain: SQTIHQWPATLVQPVGSPLSLECTVEGTSNPNLYWYRQAAGRGLQLLFYSVGIGQISSEVPQNLSASRPQDRQFILSSKKLLLSDSGFYLCAWNGGTGELFFGEGSRLTVL.

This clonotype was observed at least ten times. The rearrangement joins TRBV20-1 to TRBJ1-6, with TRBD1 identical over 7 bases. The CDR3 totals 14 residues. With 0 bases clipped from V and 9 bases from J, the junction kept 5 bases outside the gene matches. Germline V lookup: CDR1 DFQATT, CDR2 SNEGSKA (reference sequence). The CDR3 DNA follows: TGCAGTGCTAGAGATTCAGGGGGTTTTTCACCCCTCCACTTT. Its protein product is CSARDSGGFSPLHF.